Listed here are 12 T cell receptor beta chains from one sample, sequenced in a study of T cells of healthy individuals. MiXCR, run by TCRdb on the 5' RACE reads, gives a single entry per CDR3 protein. The sample includes fewer than 90,000 distinct CDR3 sequences, around 5.1% of them seen just once. The receptors stem from a female donor in good health.

This clonotype showed up many times. V gene TRBV12-3 or TRBV12-4 combines with J gene TRBJ1-1, with 9 nucleotides matching TRBD1. The CDR3 extends over 14 amino acids. V was clipped by 4 bases and J by 5 bases; unmatched bases: 5. For the CDR3, the DNA is TGTGCCAGCAGTTACCGGGACAGGGTTACTGAAGCTTTCTTT. Protein sequence: CASSYRDRVTEAFF.

This clonotype has a count of ten or more. This chain's CDR3 is CASSAGRYNSPLHF. Here the CDR3 DNA reads TGTGCCAGCAGTGCCGGACGGTATAATTCACCCCTCCACTTT. The V call is TRBV6-5, the J call TRBJ1-6; D is ambiguous. CDR3 size: 14 residues. The germline V gene has CDR1 MNHEY and CDR2 SVGAGI. V lost 5 bases, J lost 4 bases, and 9 bases lay in between.

This clonotype has a count of ten or more. This chain connects TRBV11-2 to TRBJ2-3; the match to TRBD1 covers 8 bases. The CDR3 length is 14 residues. V dropped 7 bases and J dropped 4; count of bases not matched to a gene: 7. In germline, CDR1 is SGHAT, CDR2 FQNNGV. CDR3: CASTQGAGPDTQYF. The CDR3 DNA reads TGTGCCAGCACCCAGGGGGCGGGTCCAGATACGCAGTATTTT.

This clonotype has a handful of counts. The J gene is TRBJ1-1, the V gene TRBV7-6; no clear D gene. Germline V gene data show CDR1 as SGHVS and CDR2 as FNYEAQ. The CDR3 has 14 amino acids. Trimming took 4 bases from V and 1 from J, leaving 10 bases between them. Here the CDR3 DNA reads TGTGCCAGCAGCTCCGACGGGAGGAACACTGAAGCTTTCTTT. Its translation is CASSSDGRNTEAFF.

This clonotype has at least ten counts. The V gene is TRBV20-1, the J gene TRBJ1-3; D ambiguous. The CDR3 loop spans 14 amino acids. CDR1 is DFQATT and CDR2 is SNEGSKA in the germline V gene (reference sequence). Trimming took off 0 bases at V and 0 bases at J, with 6 bases between the two ends. The chain's CDR3 is CSARDMISGNTIYF. In nucleotides, the CDR3 is TGCAGTGCTAGAGATATGATCTCTGGAAACACCATATATTTT.

This clonotype has ten or more counts. The chain links TRBV4-2 to TRBJ1-1, with 8 bases that match TRBD1. Per germline, CDR1 LGHNA and CDR2 YNFKEQ. This CDR3 has 18 amino acids. V shed 1 base and J 3 bases; nucleotides not matched to a gene: 13. CDR3 sequence reads: CASSQGGGGTGGDTEAFF. The CDR3, as DNA: TGTGCCAGCAGCCAAGGAGGGGGGGGAACAGGGGGTGACACTGAAGCTTTCTTT.

This clonotype was seen many times. CDR3 nucleotides: TGTGCCAGCAGCTTAAATCTGCGGCTCTCCAGGCCCAATGAGCAGTTCTTC. As protein: CASSLNLRLSRPNEQFF. V usage is TRBV7-2 and J usage is TRBJ2-1; no clear D. The germline CDR1 and CDR2 sequences are SGHTA and FQGNSA. The CDR3 is 17 residues long. V lost 2 bases to trimming and J lost 6 bases, with 20 bases between them.

This clonotype was seen more than once but under ten times. The chain has TRBV7-9 and TRBJ2-5; TRBD2 aligns across 13 bases. Germline CDR1 reads SEHNR; CDR2 reads FQNEAQ (reference sequence). This CDR3 has 16 residues. The V and J ends lost 5 bases and 4 bases, in that order; junction bases with no gene match: 7. This CDR3 reads CASSRGLAGLAETQYF. Written as DNA, the CDR3 is TGTGCCAGCAGCAGGGGACTAGCGGGACTTGCAGAGACCCAGTACTTC.

This clonotype was found many times. The chain carries TRBV20-1 and TRBJ2-3; 10 bases align to TRBD2. Germline CDR1 is DFQATT and CDR2 is SNEGSKA (reference sequence). The CDR3 totals 18 residues. The V and J ends lost 1 base and 3 bases, in that order; junction bases with no gene match: 13. The CDR3 reads CSARVDRTSGKITDTQYF. Written as DNA, the CDR3 is TGCAGTGCTAGAGTGGACAGGACTAGCGGTAAAATAACAGATACGCAGTATTTT.

The J gene is TRBJ2-3, the V gene TRBV4-3, with a tentative D call TRBD1 (6 bases). The CDR3 runs to 14 residues. The germline V gene encodes CDR1 LGHNA and CDR2 YSLEER. V was trimmed by 5 bases and J by 4 bases, leaving 13 bases between them. CDR3 loop: CASSIGQPADTQYF. The CDR3 DNA sequence: TGCGCCAGCAGCATCGGACAGCCCGCAGATACGCAGTATTTT.

This clonotype was seen a handful of times. The chain recombines TRBV6-5 with TRBJ1-6; 7 bases match TRBD1. CDR1 and CDR2 (germline): MNHEY, SVGAGI. The CDR3 is 13 residues long. V shed 5 bases, J shed 10 bases, and the junction held 5 bases outside the gene matches. The CDR3 DNA reads as TGTGCCAGCAGTCCAGGGGGTAGATCACCCCTCCACTTT. Amino acids: CASSPGGRSPLHF.

This clonotype has at least ten counts. The chain has TRBV6-5 and TRBJ2-1; 9 positions agree with TRBD2. The CDR3 is made up of 16 amino acids. V lost 0 bases and J lost 6; bases outside the gene matches: 6. The germline gives CDR1 MNHEY, CDR2 SVGAGI. CDR3: CASSYSVLAGFNEQFF. For the CDR3, the DNA is TGTGCCAGCAGTTACTCTGTCCTAGCGGGGTTCAATGAGCAGTTCTTC.